This record concerns one T cell receptor beta chain sequence. As yet, its antigen is unknown. Assay used: immunoSEQ multiplex PCR; TCRdb lists only in-frame clones, some missing. This sample has 600,000 to 750,000 clones, with less than 95% found just once. Germline V gene lookup returns CDR1 MNHEY and CDR2 SMNVEV (reference sequence). This CDR3 region has 18 residues. J gave up 2 bases and V 4 bases, and 13 bases lay outside the gene matches. The CD8 memory sample joined CD45RO+ cells and CCR7-negative CD45RA+ cells. These data originate in a study of shared clonotypes between healthy human individuals. The study's findings and limits: Naive subsets generally had larger estimated richness than memory subsets. Sharing of clonotypes among donors was expected to vary with sequencing depth.

V usage is TRBV27 and J usage is TRBJ2-1, with 8 bases aligning to TRBD2. This sequence was found in a man between 18 and 35 years old in good health. Some clones in this sample may be carry-over from other donors' samples. The specimen was memory CD8+ T cells from PBMCs. Subset noted: CD45RO+ cells pooled with CCR7-negative TemRA cells. In DNA form, the CDR3 reads TGTGCCAGCAGTTCCCTCGATCTTCCGGGAGGGCCCTACAATGAGCAGTTCTTC. This sequence encodes CASSSLDLPGGPYNEQFF.